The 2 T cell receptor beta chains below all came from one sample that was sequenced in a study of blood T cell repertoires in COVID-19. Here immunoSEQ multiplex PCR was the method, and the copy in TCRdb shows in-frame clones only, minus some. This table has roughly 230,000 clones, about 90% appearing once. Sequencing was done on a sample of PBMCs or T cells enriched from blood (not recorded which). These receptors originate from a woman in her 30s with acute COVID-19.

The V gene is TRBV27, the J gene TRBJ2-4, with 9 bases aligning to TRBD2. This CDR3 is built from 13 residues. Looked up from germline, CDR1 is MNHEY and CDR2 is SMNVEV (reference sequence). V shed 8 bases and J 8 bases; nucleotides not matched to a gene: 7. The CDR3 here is CASSRSSGDIQYF. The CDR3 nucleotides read TGTGCCAGCTCCCGATCTAGCGGGGACATTCAGTACTTC.

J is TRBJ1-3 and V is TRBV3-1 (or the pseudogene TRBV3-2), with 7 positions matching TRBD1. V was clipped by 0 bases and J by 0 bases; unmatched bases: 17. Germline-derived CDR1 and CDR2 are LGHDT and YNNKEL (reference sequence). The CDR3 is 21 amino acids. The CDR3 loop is CASSQELRGTESIASGNTIYF. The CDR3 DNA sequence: TGTGCCAGCAGCCAAGAGCTGCGAGGGACAGAGTCAATAGCCTCTGGAAACACCATATATTTT.